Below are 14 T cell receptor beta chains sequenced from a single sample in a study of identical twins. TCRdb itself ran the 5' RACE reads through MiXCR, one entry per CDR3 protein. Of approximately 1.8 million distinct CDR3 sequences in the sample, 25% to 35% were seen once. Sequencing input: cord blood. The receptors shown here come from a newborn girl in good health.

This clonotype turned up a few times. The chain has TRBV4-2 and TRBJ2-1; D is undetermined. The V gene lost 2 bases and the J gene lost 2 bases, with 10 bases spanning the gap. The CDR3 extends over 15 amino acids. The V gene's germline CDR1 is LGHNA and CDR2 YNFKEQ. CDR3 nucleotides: TGTGCCAGCAGCCAATTCCAAGGACCCTACAATGAGCAGTTCTTC. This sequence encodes CASSQFQGPYNEQFF.

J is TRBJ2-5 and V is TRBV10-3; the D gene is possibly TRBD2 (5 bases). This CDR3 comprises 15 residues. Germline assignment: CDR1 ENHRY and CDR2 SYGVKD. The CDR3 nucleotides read TGTGGCGCAGGCAACGGTGCTCCGGGGAAAAAGACCCAGTACTTC. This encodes CGAGNGAPGKKTQYF.

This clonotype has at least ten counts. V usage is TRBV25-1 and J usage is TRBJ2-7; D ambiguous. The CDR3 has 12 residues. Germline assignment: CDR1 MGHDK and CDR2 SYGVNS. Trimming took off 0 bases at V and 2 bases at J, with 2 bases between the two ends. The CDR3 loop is CASSEYTYEQYF. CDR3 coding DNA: TGTGCCAGCAGTGAATACACCTACGAGCAGTACTTC.

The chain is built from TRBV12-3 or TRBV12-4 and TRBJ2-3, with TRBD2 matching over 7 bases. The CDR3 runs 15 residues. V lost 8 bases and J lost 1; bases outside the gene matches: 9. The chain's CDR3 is CASASGRGGTDTQYF. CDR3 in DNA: TGTGCCAGCGCTTCGGGACGGGGGGGCACAGATACGCAGTATTTT.

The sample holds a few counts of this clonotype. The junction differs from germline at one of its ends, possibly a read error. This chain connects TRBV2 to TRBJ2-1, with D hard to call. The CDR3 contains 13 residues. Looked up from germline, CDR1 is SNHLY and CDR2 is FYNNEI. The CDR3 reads CVSSETAYNEQFF. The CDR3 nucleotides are TGTGTCAGCAGTGAGACTGCCTACAATGAGCAGTTCTTC.

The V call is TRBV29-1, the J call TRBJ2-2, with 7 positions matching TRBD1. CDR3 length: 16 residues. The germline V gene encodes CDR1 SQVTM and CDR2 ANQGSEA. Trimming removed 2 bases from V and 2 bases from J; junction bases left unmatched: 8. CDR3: CSVETQDRQNTGELFF. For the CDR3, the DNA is TGCAGCGTTGAAACTCAGGACAGGCAAAACACCGGGGAGCTGTTTTTT.

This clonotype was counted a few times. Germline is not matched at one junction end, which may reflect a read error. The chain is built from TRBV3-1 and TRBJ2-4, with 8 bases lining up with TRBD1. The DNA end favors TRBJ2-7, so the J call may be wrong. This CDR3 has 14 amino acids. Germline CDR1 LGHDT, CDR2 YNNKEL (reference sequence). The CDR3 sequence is CASRQDRGSGEQYF. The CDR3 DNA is TGTGCCAGCAGACAAGACAGGGGTTCAGGCGAGCAGTACTTC.

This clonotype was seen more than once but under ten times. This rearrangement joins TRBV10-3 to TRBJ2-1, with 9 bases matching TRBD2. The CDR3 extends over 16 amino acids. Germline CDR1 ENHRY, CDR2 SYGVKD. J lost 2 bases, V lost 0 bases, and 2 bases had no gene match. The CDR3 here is CAISESGTSPYNEQFF. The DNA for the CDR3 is TGTGCCATCAGTGAGTCGGGGACTAGCCCCTACAATGAGCAGTTCTTC.

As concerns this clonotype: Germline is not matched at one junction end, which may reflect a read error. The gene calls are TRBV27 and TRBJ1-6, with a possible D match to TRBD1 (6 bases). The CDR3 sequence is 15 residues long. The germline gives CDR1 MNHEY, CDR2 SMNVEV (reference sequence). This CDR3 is CASSLSDRYNSPLRF. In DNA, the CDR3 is TGTGCCAGCAGTTTATCGGACAGATATAATTCACCCCTCCGCTTT.

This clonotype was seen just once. This CDR3 is CASSLVPSGTTGELFF. The CDR3 DNA reads TGTGCCAGCAGCTTAGTCCCTAGCGGTACAACCGGGGAGCTGTTTTTT. V usage is TRBV7-9 and J usage is TRBJ2-2, with 7 bases lining up with TRBD2. V lost 1 base to trimming and J lost 5 bases; unmatched junction nucleotides: 7. The CDR3 extends over 16 amino acids. Germline values: CDR1 SEHNR, CDR2 FQNEAQ (reference sequence).

The CDR3, as DNA: TGTGCCAGCAGCCACGGGATATCGAGCACTGAAGCTTTCTTT. This encodes CASSHGISSTEAFF. V and J are TRBV14 and TRBJ1-1, with D unclear. Germline values: CDR1 SGHDN, CDR2 FVKESK. Trimming took 3 bases from V and 4 from J, leaving 12 bases between them. CDR3 length: 14 residues. Full variable domain (remainder filled in from reference TRBV14 and TRBJ1-1): EAGVTQFPSHSVIEKGQTVTLRCDPISGHDNLYWYRRVMGKEIKFLLHFVKESKQDESGMPNNRFLAERTGGTYSTLKVQPAELEDSGVYFCASSHGISSTEAFFGQGTRLTVV.

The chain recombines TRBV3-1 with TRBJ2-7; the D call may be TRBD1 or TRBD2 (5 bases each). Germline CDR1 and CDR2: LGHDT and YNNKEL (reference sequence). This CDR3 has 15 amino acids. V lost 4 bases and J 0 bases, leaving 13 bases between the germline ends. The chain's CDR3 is CASSPRGTDSYEQYF. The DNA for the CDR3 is TGTGCCAGCAGCCCCCGTGGGACCGACTCCTACGAGCAGTACTTC.

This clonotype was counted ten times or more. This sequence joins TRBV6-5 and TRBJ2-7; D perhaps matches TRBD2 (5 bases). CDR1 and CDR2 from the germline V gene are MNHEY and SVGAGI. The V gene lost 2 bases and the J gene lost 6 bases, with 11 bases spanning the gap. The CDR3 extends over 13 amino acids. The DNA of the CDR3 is TGTGCCAGCAGTTACGGGCTAGCCGGCGAGCAGTACTTC. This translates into CASSYGLAGEQYF.

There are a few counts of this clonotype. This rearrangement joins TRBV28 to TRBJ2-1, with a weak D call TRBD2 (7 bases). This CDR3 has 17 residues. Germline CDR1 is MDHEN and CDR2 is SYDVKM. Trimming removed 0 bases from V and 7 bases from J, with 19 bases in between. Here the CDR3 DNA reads TGTGCCAGCAGTTTATGGGCTAGCGGAGGGGGTGGGAATGAGCAGTTCTTC. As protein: CASSLWASGGGGNEQFF.